One sample yielded the 5 T cell receptor beta chains listed below, sequenced in a study of blood T cells in healthy people across ages. Primed by a sample-barcoded 5' primer and a J-beta primer mix, a second PCR proceeded for roughly 6 to 12 cycles. Via MiXCR, TCRdb re-called the 5' RACE reads, giving one row per CDR3 protein. The table lists 700,000 to 900,000 distinct CDR3 sequences, roughly 25% of them singletons. The same data also contributed to another study, on T cells of mothers and their children.

Sample: blood. Receptors were obtained from a boy between 10 and 17 years old in good health.

V is TRBV12-3 or TRBV12-4 and J is TRBJ2-2, with no clear D. The V and J ends lost 6 bases and 0 bases respectively, with 11 bases between them. The CDR3 is 15 amino acids. CDR3 DNA sequence: TGTGCCAGCAGACTGACACCCGCGAACACCGGGGAGCTGTTTTTT. Translation gives CASRLTPANTGELFF.

This clonotype appeared a few times. V usage is TRBV7-6 and J usage is TRBJ2-6; 12 positions agree with TRBD1. The CDR3 sequence is 17 residues long. Looked up from germline, CDR1 is SGHVS and CDR2 is FNYEAQ. V shed 4 bases, J shed 2 bases, and the junction held 3 bases outside the gene matches. The CDR3 bases are TGTGCCAGCAGCTCGGGACAGGGGGCTACTGGGGCCAACGTCCTGACTTTC. Translated: CASSSGQGATGANVLTF.

This clonotype was counted a few times. Possible read error: a much larger clone is one base away. J is TRBJ2-5 and V is TRBV5-1; 7 positions match TRBD1. There are 16 residues in the CDR3. Looked up from germline, CDR1 is SGHRS and CDR2 is YFSETQ. The CDR3 nucleotides are TGCGCCAGCAGCTTGCGGCCGGGACAGCCGCAAGAGTCCCAGTACTTC. Translated, it gives CASSLRPGQPQESQYF.

The rearrangement joins TRBV5-1 to TRBJ1-6, with 7 bases matching TRBD1. The germline CDR1 and CDR2 sequences are SGHRS and YFSETQ. The CDR3 contains 16 residues. V lost 3 bases and J lost 7; bases outside the gene matches: 10. CDR3 amino acids: CASSSTGGQTNSPLHF. CDR3 bases: TGCGCCAGCAGCTCGACTGGGGGACAGACCAATTCACCCCTCCACTTT.

The rearrangement joins TRBV20-1 to TRBJ1-5; tentatively, D is TRBD1 (5 bases). V lost 0 bases and J 0 bases, leaving 12 bases between the germline ends. This CDR3 is built from 16 residues. Germline CDR1 is DFQATT and CDR2 is SNEGSKA (reference sequence). In DNA, the CDR3 is TGCAGTGCTAGAGAGGGGCAGTTATATAGCAATCAGCCCCAGCATTTT. It yields the protein CSAREGQLYSNQPQHF.